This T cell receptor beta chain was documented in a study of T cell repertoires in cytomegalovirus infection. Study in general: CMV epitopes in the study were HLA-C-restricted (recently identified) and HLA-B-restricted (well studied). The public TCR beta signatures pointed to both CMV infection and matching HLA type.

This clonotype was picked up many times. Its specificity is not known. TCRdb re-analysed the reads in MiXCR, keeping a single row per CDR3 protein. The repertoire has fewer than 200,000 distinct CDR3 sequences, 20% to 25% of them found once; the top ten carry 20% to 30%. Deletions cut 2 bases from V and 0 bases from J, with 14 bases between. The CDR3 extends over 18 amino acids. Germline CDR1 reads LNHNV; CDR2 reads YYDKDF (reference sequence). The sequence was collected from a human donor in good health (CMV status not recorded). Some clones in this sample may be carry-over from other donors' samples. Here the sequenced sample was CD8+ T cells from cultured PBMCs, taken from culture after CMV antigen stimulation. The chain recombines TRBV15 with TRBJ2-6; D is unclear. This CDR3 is CATSRPVTATSGANVLTF. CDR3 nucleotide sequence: TGTGCCACCAGCAGACCCGTGACGGCTACCTCTGGGGCCAACGTCCTGACTTTC.